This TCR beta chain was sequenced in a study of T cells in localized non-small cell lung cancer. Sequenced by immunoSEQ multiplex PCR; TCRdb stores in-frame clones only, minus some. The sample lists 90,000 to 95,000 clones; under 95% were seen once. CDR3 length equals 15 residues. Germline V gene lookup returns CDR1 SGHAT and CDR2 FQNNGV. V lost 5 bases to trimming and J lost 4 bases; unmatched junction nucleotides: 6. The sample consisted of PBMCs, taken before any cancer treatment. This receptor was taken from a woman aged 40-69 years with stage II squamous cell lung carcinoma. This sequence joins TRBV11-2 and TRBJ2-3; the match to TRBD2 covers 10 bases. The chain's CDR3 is CASSPALAGADTQYF. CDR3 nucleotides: TGTGCCAGCAGCCCGGCCCTAGCGGGAGCAGATACGCAGTATTTT.